Listed here are 6 T cell receptor beta chains from one sample, sequenced in a study of cytomegalovirus exposure and HLA in healthy donors. PCR involved 60 Vbeta and 13 Jbeta primers. Some clones are missing from TCRdb's copy, which holds only in-frame ones; the method was immunoSEQ multiplex PCR. The table lists about 73,000 clones, around 67% of them singletons. Material: PBMCs. The receptor source for this set is a woman aged 50 to 60 in good health and CMV-seropositive.

This clone was seen a few times. Other DNA sequences from this sample encode an identical CDR3 as well. This sequence joins TRBV9 and TRBJ2-2, with 10 bases fitting TRBD1. V lost 0 bases to trimming and J lost 5 bases; unmatched junction nucleotides: 4. The germline gives CDR1 SGDLS, CDR2 YYNGEE. The CDR3 contains 16 residues. The CDR3 bases are TGTGCCAGCAGCGTAGTGGACAGGGGGGGAACCGGGGAGCTGTTTTTT. It yields the protein CASSVVDRGGTGELFF.

The chain joins TRBV27 to TRBJ1-2; D uncertain. V dropped 2 bases and J dropped 4 bases, with 8 bases sitting between them. The CDR3 is 13 residues long. Germline assignment: CDR1 MNHEY and CDR2 SMNVEV (reference sequence). CDR3 in DNA: TGTGCCAGCAGTTTAGAGGGTACCTATGGCTACACCTTC. Translation: CASSLEGTYGYTF.

This chain uses TRBV10-2 with TRBJ2-7; 7 nucleotides line up with TRBD1. V lost 5 bases and J lost 5; bases outside the gene matches: 3. The germline V gene encodes CDR1 WSHSY and CDR2 SAAADI. The CDR3 loop spans 12 amino acids. The CDR3 loop reads CASSTGVHEQYF. Here the CDR3 DNA reads TGCGCCAGCAGTACAGGGGTGCACGAGCAGTACTTC.

The V and J genes are TRBV27 and TRBJ1-5, with TRBD1 identical over 9 bases. V lost 5 bases to trimming and J lost 6 bases; unmatched junction nucleotides: 2. CDR1 is MNHEY and CDR2 is SMNVEV in the germline V gene (reference sequence). The CDR3 has 13 residues. CDR3 in amino acids: CASSRQGGQPQHF. The CDR3 DNA follows: TGTGCCAGCAGTAGACAGGGGGGTCAGCCCCAGCATTTT.

J is TRBJ2-3 and V is TRBV10-2; possibly TRBD2 for D (6 bases). CDR3 length: 13 amino acids. The ends were cut back, 5 bases at V and 3 bases at J, with 9 bases in the middle. Germline V gene data show CDR1 as WSHSY and CDR2 as SAAADI. CDR3 DNA sequence: TGCGCCAGCAGTACCGGGACTACAGATACGCAGTATTTT. Translating gives CASSTGTTDTQYF.

The CDR3 nucleotides are TGCGCCAGCAGTGAAACTAGCGAGGTCAATGAGCAGTTCTTC. This gives the protein CASSETSEVNEQFF. The chain has TRBV10-1 and TRBJ2-1, with 7 bases lining up with TRBD2. The CDR3 has 14 residues. Per the germline V gene, CDR1 is WNHNN and CDR2 is SYGVQD (reference sequence). Trimming removed 3 bases from V and 6 bases from J; junction bases left unmatched: 5.